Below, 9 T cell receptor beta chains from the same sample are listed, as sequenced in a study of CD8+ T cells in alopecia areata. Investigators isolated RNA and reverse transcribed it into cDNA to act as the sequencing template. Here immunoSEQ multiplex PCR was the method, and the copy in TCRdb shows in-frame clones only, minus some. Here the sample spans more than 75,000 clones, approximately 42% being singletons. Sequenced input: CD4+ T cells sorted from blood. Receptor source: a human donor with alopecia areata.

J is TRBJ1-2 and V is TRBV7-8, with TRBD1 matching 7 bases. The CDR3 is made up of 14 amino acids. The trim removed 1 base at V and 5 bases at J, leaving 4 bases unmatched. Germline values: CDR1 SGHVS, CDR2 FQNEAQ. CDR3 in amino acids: CASSLGGQYYGYTF. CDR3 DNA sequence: TGTGCCAGCAGCTTAGGGGGACAGTATTATGGCTACACCTTC.

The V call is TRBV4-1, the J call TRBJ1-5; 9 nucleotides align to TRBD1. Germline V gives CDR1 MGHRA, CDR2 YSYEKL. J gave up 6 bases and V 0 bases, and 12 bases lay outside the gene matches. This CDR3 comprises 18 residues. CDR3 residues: CASSQEGGANRGLQPQHF. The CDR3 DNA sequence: TGCGCCAGCAGCCAAGAGGGCGGAGCGAACAGGGGGCTTCAGCCCCAGCATTTT.

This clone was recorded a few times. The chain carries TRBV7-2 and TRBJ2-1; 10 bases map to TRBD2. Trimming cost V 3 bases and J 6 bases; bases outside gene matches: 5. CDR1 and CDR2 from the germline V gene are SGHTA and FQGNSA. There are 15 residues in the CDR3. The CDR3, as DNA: TGTGCCAGCAGCTTCGGACTAGCGGTTGGCAATGAGCAGTTCTTC. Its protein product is CASSFGLAVGNEQFF.

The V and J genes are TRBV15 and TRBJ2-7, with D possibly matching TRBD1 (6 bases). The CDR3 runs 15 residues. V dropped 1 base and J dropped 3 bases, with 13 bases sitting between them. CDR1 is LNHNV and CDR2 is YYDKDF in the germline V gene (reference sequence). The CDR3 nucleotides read TGTGCCACCAGCAGAGGACTTGGACAGAACTACGAGCAGTACTTC. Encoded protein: CATSRGLGQNYEQYF.

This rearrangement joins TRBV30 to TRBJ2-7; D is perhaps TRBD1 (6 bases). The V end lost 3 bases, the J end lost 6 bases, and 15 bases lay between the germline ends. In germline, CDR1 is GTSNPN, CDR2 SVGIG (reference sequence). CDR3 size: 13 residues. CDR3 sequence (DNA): TGTGCCTGGAGAAACTACAGGGATTCCGAGCAGTACTTC. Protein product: CAWRNYRDSEQYF.

CDR3 nucleotide sequence: TGTGCCAGCAGCTTTGGGACTAACTACAATGAGCAGTTCTTC. Amino acids: CASSFGTNYNEQFF. The V call is TRBV7-2, the J call TRBJ2-1, with TRBD2 matching over 7 bases. Germline V gene sequence: CDR1 SGHTA, CDR2 FQGNSA. Trimming removed 3 bases from V and 3 bases from J; junction bases left unmatched: 2. The CDR3 is made up of 14 amino acids.

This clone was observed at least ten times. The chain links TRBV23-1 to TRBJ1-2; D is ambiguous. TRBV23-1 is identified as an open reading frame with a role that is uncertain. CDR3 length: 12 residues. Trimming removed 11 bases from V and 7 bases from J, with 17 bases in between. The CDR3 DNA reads TGCGCCTCGACTTGGGAGATCTGTGGCTACACCTTC. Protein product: CASTWEICGYTF.

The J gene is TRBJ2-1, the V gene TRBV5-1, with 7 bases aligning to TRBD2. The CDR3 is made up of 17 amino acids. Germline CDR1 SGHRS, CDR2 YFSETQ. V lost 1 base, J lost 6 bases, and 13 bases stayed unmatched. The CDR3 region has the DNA TGCGCCAGCAGCTTGCCGGGATTTGCGGGAGACGGCAATGAGCAGTTCTTC. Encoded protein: CASSLPGFAGDGNEQFF.

The CDR3 reads CASSLTREGYTF. For the CDR3, the DNA is TGCGCCAGCAGCTTGACCAGAGAAGGCTACACCTTC. J is TRBJ1-2 and V is TRBV5-1; D ambiguous. The CDR3 has 12 residues. CDR1 is SGHRS and CDR2 is YFSETQ in the germline V gene. Trimming cost V 1 base and J 8 bases, with 9 bases left between them.